The following is a TCR beta chain sequence with its context. What antigen it recognizes has not been identified. Base-call qualities are not available, and no considerably larger clone is one nucleotide away. From a lookup of the germline V gene, CDR1 and CDR2 are LGHNA and YNFKEQ. Trimmed from V: 4 bases; trimmed from J: 1 base; junction bases lacking a gene match: 10. The CDR3, from cysteine to phenylalanine, totals 17 residues. The entry retains the CDR3 DNA only, 51 bases that are in frame from base 1. TCRbeta CDR3 regions were amplified from genomic DNA by means of the immunoSEQ Assay, a bias-controlled multiplex PCR. In the source study's methods: Nucleated cell counts per sample were estimated from amplification of reference gene primers within the assay. To quantify the absolute abundance of each unique TCRbeta CDR3 rearrangement, sequence reads were collapsed and filtered. For each sample, productive Simpson clonality was calculated as the square root of Simpson's diversity index across productive rearrangements. As stored in TCRdb, this immuneACCESS dataset retains in-frame rearrangements with V and J assigned. A fraction of the clones does not appear; measured against another copy, unresolved V genes explain less than half of the discrepancy, and the remainder lacks a known reason. The DNA gave D and trimming, while V, J and clone size come from that table. The sample yields 80,000 to 100,000 clones; around four fifths were counted once. The ten largest clones capture approximately 15% of the sample.

Whole blood was collected in K2EDTA tubes by collaborating institutions according to the institutions' own protocols. For TCRbeta analysis, collaborator samples were shipped as frozen whole blood, as isolated PBMCs, or as DNA extracted from either sample type. This sample was included in a study of blood T cell repertoires in COVID-19 (dated by TCRdb to the early 2020s). Notes on the research overall: Collaborator samples came from the United States, Italy and Spain and covered acute and convalescent phases of COVID-19. Nearly every sample came with metadata listing a de-identified subject ID, COVID-19 status, age in years and sex. Deeply sampled blood TCRbeta repertoires from subjects exposed to, actively infected with, or recovered from COVID-19 were included in the dataset. The repertoires were released in a freely available public database intended as a resource for research on the immune response to SARS-CoV-2. Where available, HLA class I and class II types were taken from metadata supplied by the sample provider and were not determined by assay-based typing. Samples came from the ongoing ImmuneRACE study (first 160 participants) plus 1,254 subjects from 6 global collaborators. The prospective study material was composed of cDNA or gDNA derived from T cells, B-cell-depleted T cells, or PBMCs. Overall results and qualifications from the work: The amount of clinical and demographic metadata varied by source and participant and was provided uncurated.

The source material was peripheral blood. The rearrangement joined TRBV4-2 to TRBJ2-7; 10 of the junction bases match TRBD1. The clonotype was recovered from a human donor in a cohort sampled during active COVID-19. The sequenced DNA: TGTGCCAGCAGCCGTCCGACCGGACAGGGGGAGTCCTACGAGCAGTACTTC. This yields the protein CASSRPTGQGESYEQYF.